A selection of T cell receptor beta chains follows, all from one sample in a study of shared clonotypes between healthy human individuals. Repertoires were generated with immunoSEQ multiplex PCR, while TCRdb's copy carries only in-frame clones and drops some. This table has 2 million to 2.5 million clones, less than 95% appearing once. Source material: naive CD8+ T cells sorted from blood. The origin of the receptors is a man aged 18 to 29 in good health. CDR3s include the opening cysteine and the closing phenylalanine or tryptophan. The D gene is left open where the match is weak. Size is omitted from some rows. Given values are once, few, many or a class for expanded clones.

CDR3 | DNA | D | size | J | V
CASSGQGGNEKLFF | TGTGCCAGCAGCGGACAGGGGGGGAATGAAAAACTGTTTTTT | TRBD1 | NA | TRBJ1-4 | TRBV9
CASGPGQGYEKLFF | TGTGCTAGTGGCCCCGGACAGGGGTACGAAAAACTGTTTTTT | TRBD1 | NA | TRBJ1-4 | TRBV12-5
CASSETSYNEQFF | TGTGCCAGCAGTGAAACTAGCTACAATGAGCAGTTCTTC | NA | NA | TRBJ2-1 | TRBV6-1
CASSLAYSTGELFF | TGCGCCAGCAGCTTGGCCTATAGCACCGGGGAGCTGTTTTTT | NA | NA | TRBJ2-2 | TRBV5-1
CASSPGPGDTGELFF | TGTGCCAGCAGCCCCGGGCCGGGGGACACCGGGGAGCTGTTTTTT | NA | NA | TRBJ2-2 | TRBV5-4
CASSMFGTGNTEAFF | TGTGCCAGTAGTATGTTCGGGACAGGGAACACTGAAGCTTTCTTT | TRBD1 | NA | TRBJ1-1 | TRBV19
CASTPPIAGIYEQYF | TGTGCCAGCACCCCACCGATAGCGGGGATCTACGAGCAGTACTTC | TRBD2 | NA | TRBJ2-7 | TRBV7-9
CASSPDGYYEQYF | TGTGCCAGCAGCCCCGACGGCTACTACGAGCAGTACTTC | NA | NA | TRBJ2-7 | TRBV5-6
CASSYRLAGELFF | TGCGCCAGCAGCTATAGACTAGCCGGGGAGCTGTTTTTT | NA | NA | TRBJ2-2 | TRBV4-3
CASSQGVSRGNTIYF | TGCGCCAGCAGCCAAGGAGTCAGTCGTGGAAACACCATATATTTT | NA | NA | TRBJ1-3 | TRBV4-1
CASSFTLRGTQPQHF | TGTGCCAGCAGTTTCACCCTACGGGGAACTCAGCCCCAGCATTTT | NA | NA | TRBJ1-5 | TRBV28
CASSLLASGYNEQFF | TGTGCCAGCAGCTTATTAGCGAGCGGGTACAATGAGCAGTTCTTC | NA | NA | TRBJ2-1 | TRBV13
CASSFHDEGYNEQFF | TGTGCCAGCAGCTTTCACGACGAGGGCTACAATGAGCAGTTCTTC | NA | NA | TRBJ2-1 | TRBV11-2
CASRSPPGEVYGNTIYF | TGTGCCAGCAGGTCCCCCCCGGGGGAAGTGTATGGAAACACCATATATTTT | NA | NA | TRBJ1-3 | TRBV5-8
CASAGTGRTEAFF | TGTGCCAGCGCTGGGACAGGGCGGACTGAAGCTTTCTTT | TRBD1 | NA | TRBJ1-1 | TRBV6-5
CASSQPGLNSPLHF | TGCGCCAGCAGCCAACCAGGTTTGAATTCACCCCTCCACTTT | NA | NA | TRBJ1-6 | TRBV4-1
CASSSGPYTEAFF | TGTGCCAGCAGTTCGGGACCGTACACTGAAGCTTTCTTT | NA | once | TRBJ1-1 | TRBV6-5
CASSQDQGYEQYF | TGCGCCAGCAGCCAAGATCAGGGATACGAGCAGTACTTC | NA | NA | TRBJ2-7 | TRBV4-1
CASSTVPGQPQHF | TGTGCCAGCTCCACGGTCCCCGGCCAGCCCCAGCATTTT | NA | NA | TRBJ1-5 | TRBV5-5
CASSSEQGYEQYF | TGTGCCAGCAGTTCTGAACAGGGCTACGAGCAGTACTTC | NA | NA | TRBJ2-7 | TRBV27
CASSLVGLADQETQYF | TGTGCCAGCAGCTTAGTCGGACTAGCGGATCAAGAGACCCAGTACTTC | TRBD2 | NA | TRBJ2-5 | TRBV13
CASSLYWGAGNEQFF | TGTGCCAGCAGCCTCTATTGGGGGGCGGGCAATGAGCAGTTCTTC | NA | NA | TRBJ2-1 | TRBV9
CASSVDVGAHTGELFF | TGTGCCAGCAGCGTAGATGTGGGCGCGCACACCGGGGAGCTGTTTTTT | NA | NA | TRBJ2-2 | TRBV9
CASTASGRKKMNEQFF | TGTGCCAGCACTGCTAGCGGGAGGAAGAAAATGAATGAGCAGTTCTTC | TRBD2 | NA | TRBJ2-1 | TRBV6-4
CASSEPGQLFQYF | TGTGCCAGCAGTGAGCCGGGACAGTTGTTTCAGTACTTC | TRBD1 | NA | TRBJ2-4 | TRBV25-1
CASSLLSPSGTGELFF | TGTGCCAGCAGCCTGTTATCCCCTTCGGGCACCGGGGAGCTGTTTTTT | NA | NA | TRBJ2-2 | TRBV27
CASSYTAAYEQYF | TGTGCCAGCAGTTACACTGCGGCTTACGAGCAGTACTTC | NA | NA | TRBJ2-7 | TRBV27
CATSREGDWETQYF | TGTGCCACCAGCAGAGAAGGGGATTGGGAGACCCAGTACTTC | NA | NA | TRBJ2-5 | TRBV15
CASSPALYNEQFF | TGTGCCAGCAGCCCCGCCCTCTACAATGAGCAGTTCTTC | NA | NA | TRBJ2-1 | TRBV11-2
CASSLDLSYEQYF | TGTGCCAGCAGCCTTGACCTGTCCTACGAGCAGTACTTC | NA | NA | TRBJ2-7 | TRBV7-2
CASSLGAWEETQYF | TGTGCCAGCAGCTTGGGAGCCTGGGAGGAGACCCAGTACTTC | NA | NA | TRBJ2-5 | TRBV5-6
CASSDWTADTQYF | TGTGCCAGCAGTGACTGGACAGCAGATACGCAGTATTTT | NA | NA | TRBJ2-3 | TRBV2
CASSAGSLPDYEQYF | TGTGCCAGCAGCGCGGGGAGTCTCCCCGACTACGAGCAGTACTTC | NA | NA | TRBJ2-7 | TRBV9
CASGDGYGTDTQYF | TGTGCCAGCGGGGATGGGTACGGCACAGATACGCAGTATTTT | NA | NA | TRBJ2-3 | TRBV6-5
CASSLRGVSYEQYF | TGTGCCAGCAGTTTGCGGGGCGTCTCCTACGAGCAGTACTTC | NA | NA | TRBJ2-7 | TRBV28
CASSQLLSYEQYF | TGTGCCAGCAGTCAACTCCTCTCCTACGAGCAGTACTTC | NA | NA | TRBJ2-7 | TRBV27
CASEVVTELQETQYF | TGTGCCAGCGAAGTAGTGACAGAGCTCCAAGAGACCCAGTACTTC | NA | NA | TRBJ2-5 | TRBV7-2